The 6 T cell receptor beta chains below were found in one sample sequenced in a study of T cell changes during pregnancy in multiple sclerosis. The table came from immunoSEQ multiplex PCR; TCRdb's copy has only in-frame clones and leaves some out. The sample shows approximately 18,000 clones, over 70% of them seen only once. This sample comprised CD8+ T cells from peripheral blood mononuclear cells, obtained in the third trimester of pregnancy. Receptors originate from a female donor in good health, enrolled as a control in a pregnancy study.

The V and J genes are TRBV6-5 and TRBJ2-3; 11 nucleotides line up with TRBD2. J lost 5 bases, V lost 4 bases, and 5 bases had no gene match. The length of the CDR3 is 15 residues. CDR1 and CDR2 from the germline V gene are MNHEY and SVGAGI. CDR3 DNA: TGTGCCAGCAGTTTGGTAGCGGGGGGGCAAGATACGCAGTATTTT. Protein product: CASSLVAGGQDTQYF.

The chain recombines TRBV6-4 with TRBJ2-1; 9 positions match TRBD2. J gave up 7 bases and V 3 bases, and 7 bases lay outside the gene matches. The CDR3 contains 15 residues. Germline V gives CDR1 MRHNA, CDR2 SNTAGT. In nucleotides, the CDR3 is TGTGCCAGCAGTGAGGAGCGGGGGGCCGGGAATGAGCAGTTCTTC. Translation: CASSEERGAGNEQFF.

The genes are TRBV7-9 and TRBJ1-5; D is ambiguous. Looked up from germline, CDR1 is SEHNR and CDR2 is FQNEAQ (reference sequence). CDR3 size: 12 residues. Trimming took off 4 bases at V and 5 bases at J, with 6 bases between the two ends. CDR3 bases: TGTGCCAGCAGCTCCACGGATCAGCCCCAGCATTTT. Its translation is CASSSTDQPQHF.

The gene calls are TRBV7-2 and TRBJ2-1; D call uncertain. The CDR3 length is 13 residues. V gave up 1 base and J gave up 6 bases, with 7 bases separating them. Germline CDR1 and CDR2: SGHTA and FQGNSA. CDR3 in amino acids: CASSLGGINEQFF. The DNA of the CDR3 is TGTGCCAGCAGCTTAGGCGGAATCAATGAGCAGTTCTTC.

The chain is built from TRBV19 and TRBJ1-5; 7 positions agree with TRBD1. CDR1 is LNHDA and CDR2 is SQIVND in the germline V gene (reference sequence). Trimming removed 5 bases from V and 2 bases from J; junction bases left unmatched: 12. The CDR3 spans 17 residues. The CDR3 DNA reads as TGTGCCAGTAGTGAGCAGACAGGGCCTTGGGGCAATCAGCCCCAGCATTTT. It codes for CASSEQTGPWGNQPQHF. Using reference TRBV19 and TRBJ1-5 for the parts outside the CDR3, the full variable domain is DGGITQSPKYLFRKEGQNVTLSCEQNLNHDAMYWYRQDPGQGLRLIYYSQIVNDFQKGDIAEGYSVSREKKESFPLTVTSAQKNPTAFYLCASSEQTGPWGNQPQHFGDGTRLSIL.

This clone was picked up a small number of times. The chain joins TRBV7-8 to TRBJ2-7; 7 bases map to TRBD1. The CDR3 covers 16 residues. The germline V gene has CDR1 SGHVS and CDR2 FQNEAQ. Germline trimming cut 0 bases from V and 2 bases from J; bases unmatched to any gene: 7. The CDR3 protein is CASSLAPGQITYEQYF. The CDR3 DNA is TGTGCCAGCAGCTTAGCCCCGGGACAGATAACCTACGAGCAGTACTTC.